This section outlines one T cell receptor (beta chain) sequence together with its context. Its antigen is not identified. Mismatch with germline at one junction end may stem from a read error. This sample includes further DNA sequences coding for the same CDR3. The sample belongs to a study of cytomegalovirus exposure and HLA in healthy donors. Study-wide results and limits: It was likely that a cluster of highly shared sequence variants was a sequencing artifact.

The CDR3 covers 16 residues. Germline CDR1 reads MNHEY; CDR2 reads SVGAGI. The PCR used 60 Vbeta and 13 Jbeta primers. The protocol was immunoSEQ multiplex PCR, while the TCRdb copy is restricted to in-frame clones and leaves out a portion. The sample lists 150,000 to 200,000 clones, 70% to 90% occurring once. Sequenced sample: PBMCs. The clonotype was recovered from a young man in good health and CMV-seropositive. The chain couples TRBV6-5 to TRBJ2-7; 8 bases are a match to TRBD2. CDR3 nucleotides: TGCGCCAGCAGTTACGGGGCGGGGGGCCATCCCTACGAGCAGTACTTC. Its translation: CASSYGAGGHPYEQYF.